These T cell receptor beta chains were read from a single sample in a study of Ad26.COV2.S vaccination and SARS-CoV-2 variants. The assay was immunoSEQ multiplex PCR, and TCRdb's table has in-frame clones only and misses some. The repertoire holds under 550,000 clones, with 88% as singletons. Sequenced material: peripheral blood, taken in a trial of Ad26.COV2.S vaccine versus placebo. These TCRs come from a person between 18 and 59 years old who received the Ad26.COV2.S COVID-19 vaccine or a placebo. CDR3s include the opening cysteine and the closing phenylalanine or tryptophan. D genes are given only for firm matches. The size of a clone is reported for some rows only, either as once, few or many, or as a class for expanded clones.

TRBV9	TRBD1	few	TRBJ2-7	CASSQGTGSHYEQYF	TGTGCCAGCAGCCAAGGGACAGGGAGTCACTACGAGCAGTACTTC
TRBV6-5	TRBD1	.	TRBJ2-7	CASRTTGGLFEQYF	TGTGCCAGCAGGACGACAGGGGGCTTGTTCGAGCAGTACTTC
TRBV6-2/TRBV6-3	.	many	TRBJ1-6	CASSPLAGINSPLHF	TGTGCCAGCAGCCCTCTGGCAGGCATTAATTCACCCCTCCACTTT
TRBV30	.	.	TRBJ1-5	CAWSYLGNQPQHF	TGTGCCTGGAGTTATCTTGGTAATCAGCCCCAGCATTTT
TRBV29-1	TRBD1	.	TRBJ2-2	CSVFDRGDGELFF	TGCAGCGTTTTCGACAGGGGGGACGGGGAGCTGTTTTTT
TRBV9	.	.	TRBJ2-3	CASSESGLDTQYF	TGTGCCAGCAGCGAGTCGGGGTTGGATACGCAGTATTTT
TRBV5-6	.	.	TRBJ1-1	CASSSLRGAEAFF	TGTGCCAGCAGCTCCCTTAGGGGGGCTGAAGCTTTCTTT
TRBV28	.	once	TRBJ2-7	CASSLRVFYEQYF	TGTGCCAGCAGTTTAAGAGTCTTCTACGAGCAGTACTTC
TRBV7-2	.	.	TRBJ2-2	CASSPRGGTGELFF	TGTGCCAGCAGCCCCCGGGGAGGCACCGGGGAGCTGTTTTTT
TRBV12-3/TRBV12-4	.	.	TRBJ1-5	CASSVGPNPAHF	TGTGCCAGCAGTGTTGGACCGAACCCAGCTCATTTT
TRBV19	TRBD2	once	TRBJ2-1	CASSVTSGGVGEQFF	TGTGCCAGTAGTGTTACTAGCGGGGGAGTGGGTGAGCAGTTCTTC
TRBV7-9	.	few	TRBJ1-1	CASSLKGEMNTEAFF	TGTGCCAGCAGCTTAAAGGGAGAGATGAACACTGAAGCTTTCTTT
TRBV20-1	TRBD1	.	TRBJ1-5	CSASRGQGASDQPQHF	TGCAGTGCTAGTAGGGGACAGGGGGCTTCAGATCAGCCCCAGCATTTT
TRBV25-1	.	.	TRBJ2-5	CASSEWRDSEETQYF	TGTGCCAGCAGTGAATGGAGGGACAGCGAAGAGACCCAGTACTTC
TRBV7-8	TRBD2	.	TRBJ2-1	CASSLRRGSLNEQFF	TGTGCCAGCAGCTTAAGGCGGGGGAGCCTCAATGAGCAGTTCTTC
TRBV5-3	.	few	TRBJ2-7	CARSFTGKYF	TGTGCCAGAAGCTTTACAGGGAAGTACTTC
TRBV5-1	.	.	TRBJ2-3	CASSPRADTQYF	TGCGCCAGCAGCCCACGAGCAGATACGCAGTATTTT
TRBV10-3	.	.	TRBJ2-5	CAISHGPTDSETQYF	TGTGCCATCAGCCACGGGCCCACTGATTCGGAGACCCAGTACTTC
TRBV25-1	TRBD1	once	TRBJ1-2	CASQTGGWGYTF	TGTGCCAGCCAGACAGGGGGTTGGGGCTACACCTTC
TRBV7-9	TRBD1	.	TRBJ2-1	CASRGTGESSEQFF	TGTGCCAGCAGGGGGACAGGGGAGAGCTCGGAGCAGTTCTTC
TRBV28	.	.	TRBJ2-7	CASSSGYEQYF	TGTGCCAGCAGCTCCGGTTACGAGCAGTACTTC
TRBV7-9	.	.	TRBJ2-7	CASSLTASYEQYF	TGTGCCAGCAGCTTAACGGCCTCCTACGAGCAGTACTTC
TRBV7-3	.	.	TRBJ2-1	CASSLLGGSIVGEQFF	TGTGCCAGCAGCTTATTAGGCGGATCGATAGTCGGTGAGCAGTTCTTC
TRBV18	.	few	TRBJ1-1	CASSPSGGAEAFF	TGTGCCAGCTCACCATCGGGGGGAGCCGAAGCTTTCTTT
TRBV24-1	.	.	TRBJ2-1	CATSDRGNFGYEQFF	TGTGCCACCAGTGATCGTGGAAACTTCGGCTATGAGCAGTTCTTC
TRBV6-5	.	.	TRBJ2-4	CASSPDRPRDIQYF	TGTGCCAGCAGCCCCGACAGGCCTCGGGACATTCAGTACTTC
TRBV3-1/TRBV3-2	.	few	TRBJ2-1	CASTVGGLPYNEQFF	TGTGCCAGCACCGTCGGGGGTTTGCCCTACAATGAGCAGTTCTTC
TRBV6-4	.	.	TRBJ2-7	CASSAPGGTVLFYEQYF	TGTGCCAGCAGCGCCCCGGGGGGGACAGTTCTTTTCTACGAGCAGTACTTC
TRBV24-1	.	.	TRBJ2-1	CATSDLMDNEQFF	TGTGCCACCAGTGATTTGATGGACAATGAGCAGTTCTTC
TRBV28	TRBD2	.	TRBJ2-1	CASSLRDSGLAAGEQFF	TGTGCCAGCAGTTTACGGGATTCGGGGCTAGCGGCGGGTGAGCAGTTCTTC
TRBV6-6	TRBD2	.	TRBJ2-5	CASSLAGTQYF	TGTGCCAGCAGTCTAGCGGGTACCCAGTACTTC
TRBV7-3	.	.	TRBJ1-1	CASSTRPYSEAFF	TGTGCCAGCAGCACGCGACCGTACTCTGAAGCTTTCTTT
TRBV11-3	.	.	TRBJ2-7	CASSLGGNSYEQYF	TGTGCCAGCAGCTTAGGAGGAAATTCCTACGAGCAGTACTTC
TRBV4-3	.	.	TRBJ1-1	CASSQDRARFKTFF	TGCGCCAGCAGCCAAGACAGGGCCCGGTTTAAGACTTTCTTT
TRBV4-1	.	.	TRBJ2-1	CASSQIERGEQFF	TGCGCCAGCAGCCAGATTGAACGGGGTGAGCAGTTCTTC
TRBV4-2	.	.	TRBJ2-7	CASSPKDGSYEQYF	TGTGCCAGCAGCCCCAAGGACGGTAGCTACGAGCAGTACTTC
TRBV30	.	.	TRBJ1-6	CAWSRRSESGSPLHF	TGTGCCTGGAGTCGGCGGTCAGAATCGGGTTCACCCCTCCACTTT
TRBV9	.	.	TRBJ2-2	CASSVALAAQDTGELFF	TGTGCCAGCAGCGTAGCCCTTGCCGCACAGGACACCGGGGAGCTGTTTTTT
TRBV6-6	.	.	TRBJ2-7	CASSYSIRDEQYF	TGTGCCAGCAGTTACTCGATTAGGGACGAGCAGTACTTC
TRBV4-1	TRBD1	.	TRBJ2-4	CASSQQDRGKNIQYF	TGCGCCAGCAGCCAACAAGACAGGGGTAAGAACATTCAGTACTTC
TRBV7-9	TRBD1	.	TRBJ1-1	CASSVVGLGQGDNTEAFF	TGTGCCAGCAGCGTCGTCGGGCTCGGACAGGGCGACAACACTGAAGCTTTCTTT
TRBV5-1	TRBD1	.	TRBJ1-1	CASITVQLTGPHTEAFF	TGCGCCAGCATAACGGTACAGCTGACAGGGCCTCACACTGAAGCTTTCTTT
TRBV7-9	.	.	TRBJ1-3	CASSLTQISGNTIYF	TGTGCCAGCAGCTTAACTCAGATATCTGGAAACACCATATATTTT
TRBV5-4	TRBD1	once	TRBJ2-7	CASSSRTGTYEQYF	TGTGCCAGCAGCTCACGGACAGGAACCTACGAGCAGTACTTC
TRBV30	.	.	TRBJ1-2	CAWRLWARGYTF	TGTGCCTGGAGGTTGTGGGCGCGAGGCTACACCTTC
TRBV7-9	TRBD1	.	TRBJ2-2	CASSRTRTRQGVYTGELFF	TGTGCCAGCAGCCGAACGAGGACGAGACAGGGGGTCTACACCGGGGAGCTGTTTTTT
TRBV28	TRBD2	.	TRBJ2-3	CASSNFGGGATDTQYF	TGTGCCAGCAGTAACTTCGGCGGGGGGGCCACAGATACGCAGTATTTT
TRBV5-4	TRBD1	.	TRBJ1-4	CASSAPGQGSEKLFF	TGTGCCAGCAGCGCGCCGGGACAGGGAAGCGAAAAACTGTTTTTT
TRBV12-3/TRBV12-4	.	.	TRBJ2-7	CASSLTGKEQYF	TGTGCCAGCAGCCTCACAGGGAAAGAGCAGTACTTC
TRBV19	.	once	TRBJ2-3	CASNTRGADTQYF	TGTGCCAGTAACACGCGGGGAGCAGATACGCAGTATTTT
TRBV4-1	.	.	TRBJ1-5	CASSQVGGRKINQPQHF	TGCGCCAGCAGCCAAGTGGGGGGGAGGAAGATCAATCAGCCCCAGCATTTT
TRBV13	.	.	TRBJ2-3	CASSLGSITDTQYF	TGTGCCAGCAGCTTAGGGTCCATCACAGATACGCAGTATTTT
TRBV6-5	TRBD1	.	TRBJ1-2	CASTRDSRFYGYTF	TGTGCCAGCACCCGGGACAGCCGATTCTATGGCTACACCTTC